This is a list of T cell receptor beta chains from one sample in a study of technical replicates of blood from a few donors. Using immunoSEQ multiplex PCR, the repertoire was profiled, and TCRdb retains in-frame clones only, with some absent. The data show around 80,000 clones, 95% to 98% seen once. Specimen: T cells isolated from PBMCs. Receptors were obtained from a human donor in good health. CDR3s include the opening cysteine and the closing phenylalanine or tryptophan. The order of the fields is J gene, V gene, D gene, CDR3 protein, CDR3 DNA. A D gene is named only where the DNA matches it firmly.

J gene: TRBJ2-3; V gene: TRBV5-1; D gene: -; CDR3 protein: CASSPSGVGDTQYF; CDR3 DNA: TGCGCCAGCAGCCCCTCGGGAGTTGGAGATACGCAGTATTTT
J gene: TRBJ2-2; V gene: TRBV29-1; D gene: -; CDR3 protein: CSGGNTGELFF; CDR3 DNA: TGCAGCGGGGGCAATACCGGGGAGCTGTTTTTT
J gene: TRBJ1-4; V gene: TRBV6-1; D gene: -; CDR3 protein: CASSPTATNEKLFF; CDR3 DNA: TGTGCCAGCAGTCCGACTGCAACTAATGAAAAACTGTTTTTT
J gene: TRBJ2-3; V gene: TRBV14; D gene: -; CDR3 protein: CASTPAATDTQYF; CDR3 DNA: TGTGCCAGCACCCCAGCGGCGACAGATACGCAGTATTTT
J gene: TRBJ2-7; V gene: TRBV19; D gene: TRBD2; CDR3 protein: CASSLRTSAGAAYEQYF; CDR3 DNA: TGTGCCAGTAGTCTTCGGACTAGCGCCGGAGCCGCCTACGAGCAGTACTTC
J gene: TRBJ2-5; V gene: TRBV18; D gene: TRBD2; CDR3 protein: CASSPSSGGEETQYF; CDR3 DNA: TGTGCCAGCTCACCATCCTCGGGAGGAGAGGAGACCCAGTACTTC
J gene: TRBJ2-5; V gene: TRBV5-4; D gene: TRBD2; CDR3 protein: CASTFGGLEETQYF; CDR3 DNA: TGTGCCAGCACCTTCGGGGGGTTGGAGGAGACCCAGTACTTC
J gene: TRBJ2-7; V gene: TRBV9; D gene: -; CDR3 protein: CASSVGDSGSYEQYF; CDR3 DNA: TGTGCCAGCAGCGTCGGGGACTCAGGGTCCTACGAGCAGTACTTC
J gene: TRBJ2-2; V gene: TRBV5-4; D gene: -; CDR3 protein: CASSPTGNTGELFF; CDR3 DNA: TGTGCCAGCAGCCCGACAGGGAACACCGGGGAGCTGTTTTTT
J gene: TRBJ1-6; V gene: TRBV7-3; D gene: TRBD1; CDR3 protein: CASSFTGGDSPLHF; CDR3 DNA: TGTGCCAGCAGCTTTACAGGGGGGGATTCACCCCTCCACTTT
J gene: TRBJ1-5; V gene: TRBV30; D gene: -; CDR3 protein: CAWSVRRGGNQPQHF; CDR3 DNA: TGTGCCTGGAGTGTACGTCGGGGGGGCAATCAGCCCCAGCATTTT
J gene: TRBJ2-3; V gene: TRBV18; D gene: -; CDR3 protein: CASSPPSTDTQYF; CDR3 DNA: TGTGCCAGCTCACCTCCAAGCACAGATACGCAGTATTTT
J gene: TRBJ1-3; V gene: TRBV9; D gene: -; CDR3 protein: CASSAPGFGNTIYF; CDR3 DNA: TGTGCCAGCAGCGCCCCCGGGTTCGGAAACACCATATATTTT
J gene: TRBJ2-5; V gene: TRBV4-1; D gene: -; CDR3 protein: CASSQDPLRQETQYF; CDR3 DNA: TGCGCCAGCAGCCAAGATCCGCTGCGACAAGAGACCCAGTACTTC
J gene: TRBJ2-3; V gene: TRBV10-3; D gene: -; CDR3 protein: CAISEPYTDTQYF; CDR3 DNA: TGTGCCATCAGTGAGCCCTATACGGATACGCAGTATTTT